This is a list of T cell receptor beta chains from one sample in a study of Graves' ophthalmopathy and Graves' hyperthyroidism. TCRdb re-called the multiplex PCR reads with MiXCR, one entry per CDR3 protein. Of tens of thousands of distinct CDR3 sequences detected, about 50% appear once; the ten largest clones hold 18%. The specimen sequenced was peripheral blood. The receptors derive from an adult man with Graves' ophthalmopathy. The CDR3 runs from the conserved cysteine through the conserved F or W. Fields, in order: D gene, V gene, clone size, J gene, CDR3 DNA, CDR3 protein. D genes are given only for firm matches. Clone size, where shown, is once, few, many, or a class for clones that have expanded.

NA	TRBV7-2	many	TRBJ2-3	TGTGCCAGCAGCCCCAGGGGCAGTCCGGGCACAGATACGCAGTATTTT	CASSPRGSPGTDTQYF
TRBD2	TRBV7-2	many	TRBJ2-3	TGTGCCAGCAGCCGGGGACTAGCGGTGAGCACAGATACGCAGTATTTT	CASSRGLAVSTDTQYF
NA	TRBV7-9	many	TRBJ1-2	TGTGCCAGCAGCTTAGACATTAAACAGGACGGGGGCTACACCTTC	CASSLDIKQDGGYTF
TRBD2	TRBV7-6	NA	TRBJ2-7	TGTGCCAGCAGCTTAGCGGCCGGGAGGGGACAAAGTTACGAGCAGTACTTC	CASSLAAGRGQSYEQYF
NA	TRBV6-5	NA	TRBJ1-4	TGTGCCAGCAGGTCCTCCTGGAAGAACACTGAAAAACTGTTTTTT	CASRSSWKNTEKLFF
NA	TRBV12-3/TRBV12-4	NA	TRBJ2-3	TGTGCCAGCAGTCCCCAGGGGAGGGATACGCAGTATTTT	CASSPQGRDTQYF
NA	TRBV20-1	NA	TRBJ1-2	TGCAGTGCTAGAGGAGGGAAGGGAGGCTATGACTACACCTTC	CSARGGKGGYDYTF
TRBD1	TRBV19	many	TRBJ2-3	TGTGCCAGTAGAACCGGGACAGGTGCGGATACGCAGTATTTT	CASRTGTGADTQYF
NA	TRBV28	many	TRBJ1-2	TGTGCCAGCCGGATCCTCGGGGGGCCCCCTGGCTACACCTTC	CASRILGGPPGYTF
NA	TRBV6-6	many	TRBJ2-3	TGTGCCAGCAGAAACACAAGAGGCACAGATACGCAGTATTTT	CASRNTRGTDTQYF
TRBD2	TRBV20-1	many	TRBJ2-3	TGCAGTGCCACCGGGACTAGCGGGGACCTCCTTAGCACAGATACGCAGTATTTT	CSATGTSGDLLSTDTQYF
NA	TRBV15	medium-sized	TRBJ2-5	TGTGCCACCAGCTACATTGGGGGAGAGACCCAGTACTTC	CATSYIGGETQYF
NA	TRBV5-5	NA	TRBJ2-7	TGTGCCAGCAGCTTGGGTGATAGGAGCGCCTACGAGCAGTACTTC	CASSLGDRSAYEQYF
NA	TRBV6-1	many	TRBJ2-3	TGTGCCAGCAGTGCTGGCAGGTGGGCAGATACGCAGTATTTT	CASSAGRWADTQYF
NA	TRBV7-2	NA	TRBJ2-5	TGTGCCAGCAGCTTATCTAGGGGGCAAGAGACCCAGTACTTC	CASSLSRGQETQYF
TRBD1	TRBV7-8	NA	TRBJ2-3	TGTGCCAGCACCCTGGGACAGGCATCCTACAATGAGCAGTATTTT	CASTLGQASYNEQYF
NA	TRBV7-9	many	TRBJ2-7	TGTGCCAGCAGCCTGAACAGCGGGTTGAAGTACTTC	CASSLNSGLKYF
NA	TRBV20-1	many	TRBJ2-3	TGCAGTGCTAGAGAGGGGTGGGGGGGGCGCTCAGATACGCAGTATTTT	CSAREGWGGRSDTQYF
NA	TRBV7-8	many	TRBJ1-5	TGTGCCAGCAGCGCCGACAGAAGTCAGCCCCAGCATTTT	CASSADRSQPQHF
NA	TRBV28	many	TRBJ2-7	TGTGCCGGAAAACAGGGCAGGGAGACCTACGAGCAGTACTTC	CAGKQGRETYEQYF
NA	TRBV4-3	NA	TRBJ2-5	TGCGCCAGCAGCCAAGGGGAGGGGGGCACCGGGGAGACCCAGTACTTC	CASSQGEGGTGETQYF
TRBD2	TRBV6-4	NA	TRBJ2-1	TGTGCCAGCAGTGACGGGCCGGGGGGCAATGAGCAGTTCTTC	CASSDGPGGNEQFF
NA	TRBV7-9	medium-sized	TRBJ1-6	TGTGCCAGCAGCTCGCAGACAGCCCTTAATTCACCCCTCCACTTT	CASSSQTALNSPLHF
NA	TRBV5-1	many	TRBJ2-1	TGCGCCAGCAGCTTGGTAGGAGAGCAGTTCTTC	CASSLVGEQFF